This T cell receptor beta chain was retrieved from a study of blood T cell repertoires in COVID-19. This clone has a single count. Some clones are missing from TCRdb's copy, which holds only in-frame ones; the method was immunoSEQ multiplex PCR. The table lists fewer than 200,000 clones, around 83% of them singletons, with approximately 4% in the top ten. Grouping used clinical history reported by participants in a survey and questionnaire. Germline CDR1 SGHRS, CDR2 YFSETQ. CDR3 size: 16 residues. V was pared by 0 bases and J by 3 bases, with 15 bases between. Sequencing input: PBMCs or T cells enriched from blood (not recorded which). The receptor was derived from a woman aged 45-59 years in a cohort exposed to, infected with or recovered from COVID-19 (not recorded which). The genes are TRBV5-1 and TRBJ1-1; weak D call: TRBD1 (6 bases). CDR3 sequence: CASSLDQTQGYTEAFF. CDR3 coding DNA: TGCGCCAGCAGCTTGGATCAGACCCAGGGGTACACTGAAGCTTTCTTT. The full variable domain, rest sourced from reference TRBV5-1 and TRBJ1-1, is KAGVTQTPRYLIKTRGQQVTLSCSPISGHRSVSWYQQTPGQGLQFLFEYFSETQRNKGNFPGRFSGRQFSNSRSEMNVSTLELGDSALYLCASSLDQTQGYTEAFFGQGTRLTVV.